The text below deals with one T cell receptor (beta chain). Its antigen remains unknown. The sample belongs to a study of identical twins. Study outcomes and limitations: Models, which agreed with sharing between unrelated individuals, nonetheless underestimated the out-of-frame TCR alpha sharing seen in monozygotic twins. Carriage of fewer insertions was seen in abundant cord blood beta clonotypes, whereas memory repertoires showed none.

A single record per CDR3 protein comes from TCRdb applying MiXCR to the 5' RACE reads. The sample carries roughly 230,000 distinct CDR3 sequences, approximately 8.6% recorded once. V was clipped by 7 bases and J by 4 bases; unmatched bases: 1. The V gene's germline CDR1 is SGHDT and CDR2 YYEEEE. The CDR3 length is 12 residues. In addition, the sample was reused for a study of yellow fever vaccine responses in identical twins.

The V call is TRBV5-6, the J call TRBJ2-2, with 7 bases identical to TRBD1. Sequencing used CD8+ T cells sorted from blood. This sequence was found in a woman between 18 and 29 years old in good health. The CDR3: CASRQGTGELFF. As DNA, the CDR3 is TGTGCCAGCCGACAGGGCACCGGGGAGCTGTTTTTT.